This is a list of T cell receptor beta chains from one sample in a study of metastatic and nonmetastatic thyroid tumors. TCRdb re-clonotyped the PCR reads via MiXCR. The sample contains tens of thousands of clones, roughly a quarter of which appear only once. The sequencing input was blood. These receptors were collected from a female donor with papillary thyroid cancer or a benign thyroid nodule (not recorded which). Some clones in this sample may be carry-over from other donors' samples. The CDR3 runs from the conserved cysteine through the conserved F or W. D genes are given only for firm matches. Clone size is shown for a subset of rows, as once, few, many or a class of expanded clone.

NA	NA	TRBV6-1	TRBJ1-2	TGTGCCAGCAGTGCGTTTGTTGTTGGGGGCGACTATGGCTACACCTTC	CASSAFVVGGDYGYTF
many	TRBD2	TRBV10-2	TRBJ2-7	TGCGCCACAACCAATAGCGGGTTTGCCTACGAGCAGTACTTC	CATTNSGFAYEQYF
NA	NA	TRBV27	TRBJ1-1	TGTGCCAGCAGTTTCCCCCGCCGAACACTGAACACTGAAGCTTTCTTT	CASSFPRRTLNTEAFF
few	NA	TRBV6-1	TRBJ2-5	TGTGCCAGCAGATGGAGGGGGTGTCCCCAAGAGACCCAGTACTTC	CASRWRGCPQETQYF
NA	NA	TRBV25-1	TRBJ2-7	TGTGCCAGCAGGAAGATAGCCCCGAAAGCTAGGAGTCATTCCTCCTACGAGCAGTACTTC	CASRKIAPKARSHSSYEQYF
few	TRBD1	TRBV6-1	TRBJ1-6	TGTGCCAGCAGACGGAGTGGGACAGTGGTTTCACCCCTCCACTTT	CASRRSGTVVSPLHF
many	TRBD2	TRBV4-3	TRBJ2-1	TGCGCCAGCAGCCAACAACCTAGCGGGGGGGCACCCTACAATGAGCAGTTCTTC	CASSQQPSGGAPYNEQFF
NA	TRBD2	TRBV3-1	TRBJ2-7	TGTGCCAGCAGCCCCGGGCTAGCGGGAGTCGAGCAGTACTTC	CASSPGLAGVEQYF
many	NA	TRBV5-6	TRBJ2-3	TGTGCCAGCAGCTTGGGGACTAATGCAGATACGCAGTATTTT	CASSLGTNADTQYF
NA	NA	TRBV7-2	TRBJ2-1	TGTGCCAGCAGCTTTGTTGGGAGTGATGAGCAGTTCTTC	CASSFVGSDEQFF
NA	NA	TRBV15	TRBJ1-2	TGTGCCACCAGCAGAGATCGTGGAGGAATATTTGGCTACACCTTC	CATSRDRGGIFGYTF
many	TRBD1	TRBV20-1	TRBJ1-6	TGCAGTGCTAGAGACGGAAGGGGGCTAAGGAATTCACCCCTCCACTTT	CSARDGRGLRNSPLHF
once	NA	TRBV7-3	TRBJ2-7	TGTGCCAGCAGCCCTGGGGGGCGGGACACCTACGAGCAGTACTTC	CASSPGGRDTYEQYF
few	NA	TRBV24-1	TRBJ2-1	TGTGCCACCAGTGATCTGAGCGGCAAAAATGAGCAGTTCTTC	CATSDLSGKNEQFF
few	TRBD1	TRBV6-1	TRBJ2-2	TGTGCCAGCAGTCCTGGACAGGGGGCGACCGGTGAGCTGTTTTTT	CASSPGQGATGELFF
many	NA	TRBV28	TRBJ1-1	TGTGCCAGCACGAGGGACACGAACACTGAAGCTTTCTTT	CASTRDTNTEAFF
few	NA	TRBV28	TRBJ2-7	TGTGCCAGCAGCCAACCAGGGAGAATTACCTACGAGCAGTACTTC	CASSQPGRITYEQYF
many	NA	TRBV3-1	TRBJ2-7	TGTGCCAGCAGCCAAGAGAACGGCGGGCAGTACTTC	CASSQENGGQYF
few	TRBD2	TRBV20-1	TRBJ2-3	TGCAGTGCTAGGGGGAGGCTAGCGGGAGCTCCAGATACGCAGTATTTT	CSARGRLAGAPDTQYF
NA	TRBD1	TRBV20-1	TRBJ2-3	TGCAGTGCCGAGGACAGGGGATTCCTTGAAGATACGCAGTATTTT	CSAEDRGFLEDTQYF
medium-sized	TRBD1	TRBV3-1	TRBJ2-7	TGTGCCAGCAGCCTGAAACTGACAGGGATCTACGAGCAGTACTTC	CASSLKLTGIYEQYF
medium-sized	NA	TRBV24-1	TRBJ1-4	TGTGCCACCAGTGATCGGACAAATGAAAAACTGTTTTTT	CATSDRTNEKLFF
few	TRBD2	TRBV10-3	TRBJ2-3	TGTGCCATCAGCACGGGACTAGCGGGCGGCACAGATAAGAAGTATTTT	CAISTGLAGGTDKKYF
NA	NA	TRBV30	TRBJ2-2	TGTGCCTGGAAGTCGGACCACACCGGGGAGCTGTTTTTT	CAWKSDHTGELFF
medium-sized	TRBD1	TRBV12-3/TRBV12-4	TRBJ1-5	TGTGCCAGCAGACTTACAGGGGACCAGCCCCAGCATTTT	CASRLTGDQPQHF
medium-sized	TRBD2	TRBV27	TRBJ2-2	TGTGCCAGCAGTTTCCGGGAGGGATTGAGCGGGGTTGCCGGGGAGCTGTTTTTT	CASSFREGLSGVAGELFF
NA	TRBD1	TRBV12-3/TRBV12-4	TRBJ2-1	TGTGCCAGCAGCCGACAGGGAATACCCTACAATGAGCAGTTCTTC	CASSRQGIPYNEQFF
few	TRBD2	TRBV28	TRBJ2-3	TGTGCCAGCAGTACCCCGCGGGGGGGCATCACAGATACGCAGTATTTT	CASSTPRGGITDTQYF
many	NA	TRBV11-2	TRBJ2-5	TGTGCCAGCAGCTTAGATCGAGAGACCCAGTACTTC	CASSLDRETQYF
NA	NA	TRBV5-1	TRBJ1-2	TGCGCCAGCAGCTTGGGGGTCGGGGTCGGCTATGGCTACACCTTC	CASSLGVGVGYGYTF
NA	NA	TRBV5-5	TRBJ2-7	TGTGCCAGCAGCTTCGACGGACGAGCCTACGAGCAGTACTTC	CASSFDGRAYEQYF
few	NA	TRBV6-4	TRBJ2-3	TGTGCCAGCAGTGACTCTCAGGACGGTTCTAGCACAGATACGCAGTATTTT	CASSDSQDGSSTDTQYF
NA	TRBD1	TRBV5-1	TRBJ1-2	TGCGCCAGCAGCCAACAGGGGAGTTTCGGCTACACCTTC	CASSQQGSFGYTF
few	NA	TRBV12-3/TRBV12-4	TRBJ1-5	TGTGCCAGCAGTTTAGGCGGTACAGATCAGCCCCAGCATTTT	CASSLGGTDQPQHF
medium-sized	TRBD1	TRBV25-1	TRBJ1-2	TGTGCCAGCAGTGCCGGACAGGGATATGGCTACACCTTC	CASSAGQGYGYTF
many	NA	TRBV30	TRBJ1-6	TGTGCCTGGAGTGGGGGGCTAGGTAATTCACCCCTCCACTTT	CAWSGGLGNSPLHF
many	TRBD2	TRBV6-2/TRBV6-3	TRBJ2-1	TGTGCCAGCAGTACGACTAGCGGGGAAGGCGATGAGCAGTTCTTC	CASSTTSGEGDEQFF
medium-sized	NA	TRBV28	TRBJ1-6	TGTGCCAGCACCACCGGAGGGGGGGTTTCACCCCTCCACTTT	CASTTGGGVSPLHF
NA	TRBD2	TRBV11-2	TRBJ2-1	TGTGCCAGCAGCCTCCGGGGGAGCGGGGGGGCGAAGCAGTTCTTC	CASSLRGSGGAKQFF
many	NA	TRBV5-1	TRBJ2-3	TGCGCCAGCAGCCCGACTAATACCGGCCTTACGCAGTATTTT	CASSPTNTGLTQYF
few	NA	TRBV12-3/TRBV12-4	TRBJ2-7	TGTGTCAGCGGAATCTCGACCTACGATCAGTACTTC	CVSGISTYDQYF
NA	TRBD1	TRBV20-1	TRBJ1-2	TGCAGCTGGGGGGACAGACTTAATGGCTACACCTTC	CSWGDRLNGYTF
NA	TRBD1	TRBV4-3	TRBJ1-2	TGCGCCAGCAGCCGAGGGACAGGGGGCGTCGGTTACACCTTC	CASSRGTGGVGYTF
few	TRBD1	TRBV28	TRBJ1-2	TGTGCCAGCAGGACAGGGGGCAATCTTCGAGCTAACTATGGCTACACCTTC	CASRTGGNLRANYGYTF
NA	NA	TRBV20-1	TRBJ1-5	TGCAGTGCTACCGGGGGGCGAGATCAGCCCCAGCATTTT	CSATGGRDQPQHF
NA	TRBD1	TRBV4-2	TRBJ1-4	TGTGCCAGCAGAACAAGGACAGGGGGCTTTTCAACTAATGAAAAACTGTTTTTT	CASRTRTGGFSTNEKLFF
many	NA	TRBV5-1	TRBJ2-5	TGCGCCAGCAGCTTGGCCCGTAGTGGGATTAGGCAAGAGACCCAGTACTTC	CASSLARSGIRQETQYF
NA	TRBD1	TRBV19	TRBJ1-1	TGTGCCAGTAGTACCGGAAATCCAGGGGGGATGATGAACACTGAAGCTTTCTTT	CASSTGNPGGMMNTEAFF
few	TRBD2	TRBV28	TRBJ2-7	TGTGCCAGCAGCTTTGAAGGACTAGCCTACGAGCAGTACTTC	CASSFEGLAYEQYF
few	TRBD2	TRBV27	TRBJ2-7	TGTGCCAGCAGTCTTAGCGGGGGGCCCTACGAGCAGTACTTC	CASSLSGGPYEQYF
many	TRBD1	TRBV24-1	TRBJ1-2	TGTGCCACCAGTGAAAGGACAGGGGAAGGCTACACCTTC	CATSERTGEGYTF